These T cell receptor beta chains were read from a single sample in a study of OX40 agonist ivuxolimab in advanced cancers. Sequencing used immunoSEQ multiplex PCR; TCRdb keeps in-frame clones, though not all of them. The data show tens of thousands of clones, about 85% seen once. Here the sequenced sample was CD4+ or CD8+ T cells sorted from blood, taken in a trial of the OX40 agonist ivuxolimab. The receptors were gathered from an adult with an advanced solid tumor such as melanoma, head and neck, liver or kidney cancer. Each CDR3 is given with its conserved first and last residue. D genes are given only for firm matches. Not every row has a clone size; where given, it reads once, few, many or a size class.

D,size,V,J,CDR3,DNA
TRBD1,.,TRBV14,TRBJ1-2,CASSHGQGGYGYTF,TGTGCCAGCAGCCATGGACAGGGAGGCTATGGCTACACCTTC
.,.,TRBV28,TRBJ1-5,CASSSTPRHGTNQAQHF,TGTGCCAGCAGTTCTACCCCCCGACATGGTACCAATCAGGCCCAGCATTTT
.,.,TRBV6-6,TRBJ2-7,CASSYESGAVSYEQYF,TGTGCCAGCAGTTACGAGAGCGGAGCAGTCTCCTACGAGCAGTACTTC
.,.,TRBV2,TRBJ2-4,CASKLADWSESIQYF,TGTGCCAGCAAGTTAGCTGACTGGTCGGAATCCATTCAGTACTTC
.,.,TRBV2,TRBJ2-7,CASSSSGYEQYF,TGTGCCAGCAGTAGTAGCGGCTACGAGCAGTACTTC
.,.,TRBV10-3,TRBJ2-1,CAISGLGLDDEQFF,TGTGCCATCAGTGGCTTGGGCCTTGACGATGAGCAGTTCTTC
TRBD2,.,TRBV5-6,TRBJ2-2,CASSFGLAGTNTGELFF,TGTGCCAGCAGCTTCGGTTTAGCGGGAACGAACACCGGGGAGCTGTTTTTT
TRBD1,once,TRBV15,TRBJ2-1,CATSRDRAGGGNEQFF,TGTGCCACCAGCAGAGATCGGGCAGGGGGCGGGAATGAGCAGTTCTTC
.,few,TRBV7-3,TRBJ2-3,CASSLGAGLTDTQYF,TGTGCCAGCAGCTTAGGGGCAGGTCTCACAGATACGCAGTATTTT
.,.,TRBV6-6,TRBJ1-1,CASSYRKNTEAFF,TGTGCCAGCAGTTACCGCAAAAACACTGAAGCTTTCTTT
TRBD1,.,TRBV28,TRBJ2-3,CASSPLDRAVDTQYF,TGTGCCAGCAGTCCCCTCGACAGGGCGGTAGATACGCAGTATTTT
TRBD2,.,TRBV7-9,TRBJ2-5,CASSAGAVEGETQYF,TGTGCCAGCAGCGCGGGAGCGGTGGAGGGGGAGACCCAGTACTTC
TRBD2,.,TRBV27,TRBJ2-7,CASSLSGTSGSYEQYF,TGTGCCAGCAGTTTGTCCGGGACTAGCGGGAGTTACGAGCAGTACTTC
TRBD1,few,TRBV7-2,TRBJ2-1,CASSRGDRVREQFF,TGTGCCAGCAGCCGGGGGGACAGGGTAAGAGAGCAGTTCTTC
TRBD2,few,TRBV28,TRBJ2-1,CATTSVAGGRYNEQFF,TGTGCCACCACCTCGGTAGCGGGAGGCCGATACAATGAGCAGTTCTTC
.,.,TRBV11-2,TRBJ2-1,CASSLELALSSYNEQFF,TGTGCCAGCAGCTTAGAGCTAGCGCTTAGCTCCTACAATGAGCAGTTCTTC
.,.,TRBV5-4,TRBJ2-2,CASSLGQDTGELFF,TGTGCCAGCAGCTTGGGACAGGACACCGGGGAGCTGTTTTTT
.,.,TRBV5-6,TRBJ1-1,CASSLTDTEAFF,TGTGCCAGCAGCTTAACGGACACTGAAGCTTTCTTT
TRBD1,.,TRBV18,TRBJ2-2,CASSSTGDTGELFF,TGTGCCAGCTCGTCTACAGGGGACACCGGGGAGCTGTTTTTT
.,.,TRBV10-3,TRBJ1-1,CAISERLGGVNTEAFF,TGTGCCATCAGTGAGCGACTTGGGGGGGTGAACACTGAAGCTTTCTTT
.,.,TRBV19,TRBJ2-2,CASSIIPGELFF,TGTGCCAGTAGTATAATCCCCGGGGAGCTGTTTTTT
TRBD1,.,TRBV9,TRBJ1-2,CASSVGQGAGYGYTF,TGTGCCAGCAGCGTAGGGCAGGGGGCCGGCTATGGCTACACCTTC
TRBD2,.,TRBV28,TRBJ2-5,CASSLLLAGEETQYF,TGTGCCAGCAGTTTACTACTAGCGGGAGAAGAGACCCAGTACTTC
.,once,TRBV7-2,TRBJ1-6,CASSLGSSYNSPLHF,TGTGCCAGCAGCTTAGGGAGCTCCTATAATTCACCCCTCCACTTT
TRBD1,once,TRBV18,TRBJ2-7,CASSPGTVGEQYF,TGTGCCAGCTCACCCGGGACAGTCGGCGAGCAGTACTTC
TRBD2,.,TRBV7-2,TRBJ2-1,CASSLGLAGGNEQFF,TGTGCCAGCAGCTTAGGACTAGCGGGAGGGAATGAGCAGTTCTTC
TRBD2,.,TRBV7-2,TRBJ2-7,CASSDLGAGGPNSYEQYF,TGTGCCAGCAGCGACCTAGGGGCGGGAGGGCCGAACTCCTACGAGCAGTACTTC
TRBD2,.,TRBV7-8,TRBJ2-3,CASQREGGTDTQYF,TGTGCCAGTCAGCGGGAGGGGGGCACAGATACGCAGTATTTT
TRBD1,.,TRBV19,TRBJ1-1,CASRDSMNTEAFF,TGTGCCAGCCGGGACAGCATGAACACTGAAGCTTTCTTT
TRBD2,.,TRBV28,TRBJ2-7,CASSPSGTQRYEQYF,TGTGCCAGCAGCCCTAGCGGGACCCAACGGTACGAGCAGTACTTC
TRBD1,.,TRBV5-4,TRBJ2-6,CASRGGTAGANVLTF,TGTGCCAGCAGGGGTGGGACAGCTGGGGCCAACGTCCTGACTTTC
.,once,TRBV4-1,TRBJ2-7,CASSSNRAYEQYF,TGCGCCAGCAGTTCCAACAGGGCCTACGAGCAGTACTTC
.,.,TRBV4-1,TRBJ2-3,CASSQVMVTTQYF,TGCGCCAGCAGCCAAGTGATGGTTACTACGCAGTATTTT
.,many,TRBV19,TRBJ1-5,CASSRMGDQPQHF,TGTGCCAGTAGTAGAATGGGTGATCAGCCCCAGCATTTT
.,.,TRBV4-3,TRBJ2-5,CASSQSIARETQYF,TGCGCCAGCAGCCAAAGTATAGCTAGGGAGACCCAGTACTTC
TRBD1,.,TRBV7-9,TRBJ2-7,CASSQGTGSEKYF,TGTGCCAGCAGCCAAGGGACAGGGTCTGAAAAGTACTTC
.,.,TRBV11-3,TRBJ2-7,CASSLEGGMGEQYF,TGTGCCAGCAGCTTAGAGGGAGGTATGGGCGAGCAGTACTTC
.,.,TRBV5-3,TRBJ2-7,CARSAPGTYNSYEQYF,TGTGCCAGAAGCGCACCCGGGACCTATAACTCCTACGAGCAGTACTTC
TRBD2,.,TRBV30,TRBJ2-1,CAWSGVILAEKHIDTYYNEQFF,TGTGCCTGGAGTGGGGTAATACTAGCGGAGAAACATATCGACACGTATTACAATGAGCAGTTCTTC
.,.,TRBV7-2,TRBJ1-5,CASSLGGGGNQPQHF,TGTGCCAGCAGCTTAGGGGGGGGTGGCAATCAGCCCCAGCATTTT